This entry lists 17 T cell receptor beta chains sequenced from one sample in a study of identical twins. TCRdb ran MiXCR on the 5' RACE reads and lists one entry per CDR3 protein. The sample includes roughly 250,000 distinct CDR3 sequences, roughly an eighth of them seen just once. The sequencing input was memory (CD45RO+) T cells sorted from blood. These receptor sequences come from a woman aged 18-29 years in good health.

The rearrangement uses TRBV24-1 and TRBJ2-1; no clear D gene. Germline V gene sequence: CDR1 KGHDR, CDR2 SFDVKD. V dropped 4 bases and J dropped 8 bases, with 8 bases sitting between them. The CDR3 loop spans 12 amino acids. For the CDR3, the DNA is TGTGCCACCAGTGAGGGTTGGGATGAGCAGTTCTTC. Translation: CATSEGWDEQFF.

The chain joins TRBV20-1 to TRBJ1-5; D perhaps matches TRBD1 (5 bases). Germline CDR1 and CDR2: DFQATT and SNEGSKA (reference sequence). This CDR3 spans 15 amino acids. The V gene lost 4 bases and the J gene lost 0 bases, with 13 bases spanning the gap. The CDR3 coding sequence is TGCAGTGCTACCCGCGGGGGGGATAGCAATCAGCCCCAGCATTTT. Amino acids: CSATRGGDSNQPQHF.

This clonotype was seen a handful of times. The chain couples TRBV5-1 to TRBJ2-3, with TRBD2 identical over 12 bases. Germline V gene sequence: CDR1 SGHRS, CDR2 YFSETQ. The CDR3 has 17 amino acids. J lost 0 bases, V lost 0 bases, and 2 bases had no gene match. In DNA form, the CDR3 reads TGCGCCAGCAGCTTGGGACTAGCGGGGGCTAGCACAGATACGCAGTATTTT. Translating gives CASSLGLAGASTDTQYF.

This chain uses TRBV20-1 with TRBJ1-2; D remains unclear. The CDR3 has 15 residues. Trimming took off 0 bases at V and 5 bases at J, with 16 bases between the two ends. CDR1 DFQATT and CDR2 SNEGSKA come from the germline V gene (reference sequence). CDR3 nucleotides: TGCAGTGCTAGAGAGGGGATAATCTCGATTTATGGCTACACCTTC. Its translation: CSAREGIISIYGYTF.

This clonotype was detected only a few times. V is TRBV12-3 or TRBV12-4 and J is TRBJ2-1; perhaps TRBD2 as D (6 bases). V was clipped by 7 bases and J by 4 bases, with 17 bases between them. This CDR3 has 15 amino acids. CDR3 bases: TGTGCCAGCATCCGGGGGTCCCAAGGATACAATGAGCAGTTCTTC. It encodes CASIRGSQGYNEQFF.

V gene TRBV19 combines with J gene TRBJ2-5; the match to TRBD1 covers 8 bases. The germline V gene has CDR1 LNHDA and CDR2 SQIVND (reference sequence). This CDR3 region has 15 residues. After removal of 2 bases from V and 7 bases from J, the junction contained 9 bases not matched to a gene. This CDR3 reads CASSIPGQGGVTQYF. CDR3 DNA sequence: TGTGCCAGTAGTATACCCGGACAGGGCGGGGTGACCCAGTACTTC.

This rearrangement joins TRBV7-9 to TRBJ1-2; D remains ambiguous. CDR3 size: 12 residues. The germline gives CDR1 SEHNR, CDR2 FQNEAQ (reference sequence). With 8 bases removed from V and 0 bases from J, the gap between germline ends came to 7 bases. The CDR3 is CASGRANYGYTF. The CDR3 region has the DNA TGTGCCAGCGGCAGAGCTAACTATGGCTACACCTTC.

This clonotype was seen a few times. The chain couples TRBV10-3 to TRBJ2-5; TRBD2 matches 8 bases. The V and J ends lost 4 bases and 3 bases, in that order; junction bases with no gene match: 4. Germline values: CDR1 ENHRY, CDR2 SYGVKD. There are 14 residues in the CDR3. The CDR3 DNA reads TGTGCCATCAGTGCATCAGCGGGGGAAGAGACCCAGTACTTC. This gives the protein CAISASAGEETQYF.

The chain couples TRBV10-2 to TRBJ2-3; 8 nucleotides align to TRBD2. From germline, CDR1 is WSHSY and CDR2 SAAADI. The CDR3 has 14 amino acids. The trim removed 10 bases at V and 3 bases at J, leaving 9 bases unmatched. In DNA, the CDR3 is TGCGCCATCGAACTAGCGGATGGAACAGATACGCAGTATTTT. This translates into CAIELADGTDTQYF.

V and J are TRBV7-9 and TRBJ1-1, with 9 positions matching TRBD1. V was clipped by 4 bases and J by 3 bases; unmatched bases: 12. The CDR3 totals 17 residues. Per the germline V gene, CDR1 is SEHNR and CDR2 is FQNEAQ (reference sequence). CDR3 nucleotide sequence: TGTGCCAGCAGCTCCAGTCCCGGGACAGGGACGGACACTGAAGCTTTCTTT. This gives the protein CASSSSPGTGTDTEAFF. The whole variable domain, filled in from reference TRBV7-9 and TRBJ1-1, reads DTGVSQNPRHKITKRGQNVTFRCDPISEHNRLYWYRQTLGQGPEFLTYFQNEAQLEKSRLLSDRFSAERPKGSFSTLEIQRTEQGDSAMYLCASSSSPGTGTDTEAFFGQGTRLTVV.

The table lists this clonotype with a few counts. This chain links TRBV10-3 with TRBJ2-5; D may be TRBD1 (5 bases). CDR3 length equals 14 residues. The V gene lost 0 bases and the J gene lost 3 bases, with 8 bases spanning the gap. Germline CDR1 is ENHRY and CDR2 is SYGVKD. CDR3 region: CAISESGAEETQYF. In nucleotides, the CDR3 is TGTGCCATCAGTGAGTCTGGGGCAGAAGAGACCCAGTACTTC.

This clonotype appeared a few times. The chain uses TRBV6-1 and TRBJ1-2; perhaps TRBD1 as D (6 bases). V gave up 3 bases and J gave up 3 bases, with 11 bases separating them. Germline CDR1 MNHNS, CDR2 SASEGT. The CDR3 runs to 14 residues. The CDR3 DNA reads TGTGCCAGCAGTGAGCCGCGACAGGACTATGGCTACACCTTC. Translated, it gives CASSEPRQDYGYTF.

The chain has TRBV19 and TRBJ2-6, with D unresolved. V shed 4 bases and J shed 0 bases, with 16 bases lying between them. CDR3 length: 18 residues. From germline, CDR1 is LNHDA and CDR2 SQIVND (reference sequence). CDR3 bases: TGTGCCAGTAGTAAGGAGAGAATATCATACTCTGGGGCCAACGTCCTGACTTTC. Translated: CASSKERISYSGANVLTF. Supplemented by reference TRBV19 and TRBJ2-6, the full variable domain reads DGGITQSPKYLFRKEGQNVTLSCEQNLNHDAMYWYRQDPGQGLRLIYYSQIVNDFQKGDIAEGYSVSREKKESFPLTVTSAQKNPTAFYLCASSKERISYSGANVLTFGAGSRLTVL.

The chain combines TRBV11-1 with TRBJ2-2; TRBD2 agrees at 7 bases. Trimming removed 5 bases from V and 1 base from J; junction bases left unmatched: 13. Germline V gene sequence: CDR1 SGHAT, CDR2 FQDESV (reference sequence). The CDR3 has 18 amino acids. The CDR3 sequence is CASSRGVGETLNTGELFF. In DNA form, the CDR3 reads TGTGCCAGCAGCCGGGGGGTCGGGGAAACCTTGAACACCGGGGAGCTGTTTTTT.

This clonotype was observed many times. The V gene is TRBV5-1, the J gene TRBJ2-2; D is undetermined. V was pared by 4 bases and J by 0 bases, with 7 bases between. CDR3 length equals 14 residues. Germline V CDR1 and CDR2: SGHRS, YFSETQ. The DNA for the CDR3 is TGCGCCAGCAGCCCAGACACGAACACCGGGGAGCTGTTTTTT. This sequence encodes CASSPDTNTGELFF.

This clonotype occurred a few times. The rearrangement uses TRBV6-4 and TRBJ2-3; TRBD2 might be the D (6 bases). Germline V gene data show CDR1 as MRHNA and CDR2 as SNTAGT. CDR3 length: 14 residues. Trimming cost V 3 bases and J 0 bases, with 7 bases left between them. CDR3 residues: CASSEGTSTDTQYF. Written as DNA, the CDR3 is TGTGCCAGCAGTGAGGGGACTAGCACAGATACGCAGTATTTT.

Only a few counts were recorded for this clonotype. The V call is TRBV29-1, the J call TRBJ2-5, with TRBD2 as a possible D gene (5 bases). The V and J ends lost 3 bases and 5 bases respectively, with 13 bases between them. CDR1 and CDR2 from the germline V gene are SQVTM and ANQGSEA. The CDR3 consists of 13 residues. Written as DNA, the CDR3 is TGCAGCGTTGAGAGAGGGCTGGGGGAGACCCAGTACTTC. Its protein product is CSVERGLGETQYF.